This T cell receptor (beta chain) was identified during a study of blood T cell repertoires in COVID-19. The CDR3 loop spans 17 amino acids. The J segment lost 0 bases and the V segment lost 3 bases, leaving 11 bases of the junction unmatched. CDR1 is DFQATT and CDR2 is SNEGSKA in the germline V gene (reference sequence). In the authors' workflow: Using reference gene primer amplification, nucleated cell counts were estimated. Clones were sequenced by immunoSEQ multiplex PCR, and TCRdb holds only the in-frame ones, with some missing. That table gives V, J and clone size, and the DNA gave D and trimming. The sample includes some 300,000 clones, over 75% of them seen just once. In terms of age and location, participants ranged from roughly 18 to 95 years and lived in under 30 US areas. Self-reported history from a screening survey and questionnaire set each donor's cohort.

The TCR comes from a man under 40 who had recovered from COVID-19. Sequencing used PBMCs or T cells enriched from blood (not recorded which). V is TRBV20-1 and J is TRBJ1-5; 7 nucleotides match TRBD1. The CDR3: CSASSGGLGYSNQPQHF. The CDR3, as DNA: TGCAGTGCTAGTTCAGGGGGATTGGGCTATAGCAATCAGCCCCAGCATTTT.